This T cell receptor beta chain was identified in a study of T cells in Graves' hyperthyroidism and ophthalmopathy. This clonotype was found many times. TCR beta CDR3 sequences were amplified from RNA transcripts. The HTBI primer set was used in a first-round RT-PCR of the TCR CDR3. MiXCR, run by TCRdb on the multiplex PCR reads, gives a single entry per CDR3 protein. Seen here are roughly 560,000 distinct CDR3 sequences, under 15% observed once, and the top ten hold 3.5% to 4.5%. V was pared by 2 bases and J by 2 bases, with 16 bases between. The CDR3 totals 17 residues. The germline gives CDR1 MDHEN, CDR2 SYDVKM.

The V gene is TRBV28, the J gene TRBJ1-5, with a tentative D call TRBD1 (6 bases). Material for sequencing was blood. This receptor was taken from a woman aged 40-49 years with Graves' ophthalmopathy. The CDR3 DNA follows: TGTGCCAGCAGTTTAGAGGGTGCAGGGGTCGGCAATCAGCCCCAGCATTTT. Its translation is CASSLEGAGVGNQPQHF.